This TCR beta chain was observed in a study of blood T cell repertoires in COVID-19. Study details: Sites across the United States, Italy and Spain contributed samples from acute and convalescent COVID-19. Sample material is recorded as cDNA or gDNA derived from T cells, B-cell-depleted T cells, or PBMCs.

This clone has a single count. The authors' processing: Using reference gene primer amplification, nucleated cell counts were estimated. Generated by immunoSEQ multiplex PCR, the TCRdb table keeps only in-frame clones and is missing some. The V and J calls and clone size were taken over from that table, and D and trimming were inferred from the DNA. This table has 81,000 or so clones, roughly 80% appearing once. The CDR3 is made up of 13 amino acids. V dropped 0 bases and J dropped 13 bases, with 13 bases sitting between them. Germline V gene sequence: CDR1 LGHNA, CDR2 YNFKEQ. The chain combines TRBV4-2 with TRBJ2-1; TRBD1 is a possible D gene (7 bases). The receptor comes from a woman in her sixties or seventies with active or convalescent COVID-19. Sequences were obtained from peripheral blood. The CDR3 spells CASSQDQGGQQFF. The CDR3 DNA reads as TGTGCCAGCAGCCAAGATCAGGGGGGACAACAGTTCTTC.